What follows are 3 T cell receptor beta chains derived from one specimen sequenced in a study of identical twins. TCRdb itself ran the 5' RACE reads through MiXCR, one entry per CDR3 protein. The sample consists of about 700,000 distinct CDR3 sequences, 8% to 9% of them appearing once. This same sample was also taken into another study, of yellow fever vaccine responses in identical twins.

Sequencing input: PBMCs. These receptors were obtained from a woman between 18 and 30 years old in good health.

This clonotype turned up a few times. The chain employs TRBV27 and TRBJ2-5; TRBD1 might be the D (6 bases). The CDR3 extends over 14 amino acids. The ends were cut back, 5 bases at V and 9 bases at J, with 19 bases in the middle. Germline CDR1 MNHEY, CDR2 SMNVEV (reference sequence). CDR3 sequence (DNA): TGTGCCAGCAGTACCCGGGACACCGAAGTTCCCCAGTACTTC. The encoded protein is CASSTRDTEVPQYF.

The chain employs TRBV3-1 and TRBJ2-1; 11 nucleotides line up with TRBD2. The CDR3 has 16 residues. V lost 3 bases and J lost 4; bases outside the gene matches: 5. Germline V lookup: CDR1 LGHDT, CDR2 YNNKEL (reference sequence). CDR3 nucleotide sequence: TGTGCCAGCAGCCAGGGGGCTAGCGGGGGGTACAATGAGCAGTTCTTC. Translated, it gives CASSQGASGGYNEQFF.

This clonotype was counted only a few times. This sequence joins TRBV5-6 and TRBJ2-7; TRBD1 matches 10 bases. The J segment lost 5 bases and the V segment lost 1 base, leaving 6 bases of the junction unmatched. The germline V gene has CDR1 SGHDT and CDR2 YYEEEE. CDR3 length equals 15 residues. The CDR3: CASSLFGTGEDEQYF. The CDR3 DNA sequence: TGTGCCAGCAGCTTGTTTGGGACAGGGGAGGACGAGCAGTACTTC.